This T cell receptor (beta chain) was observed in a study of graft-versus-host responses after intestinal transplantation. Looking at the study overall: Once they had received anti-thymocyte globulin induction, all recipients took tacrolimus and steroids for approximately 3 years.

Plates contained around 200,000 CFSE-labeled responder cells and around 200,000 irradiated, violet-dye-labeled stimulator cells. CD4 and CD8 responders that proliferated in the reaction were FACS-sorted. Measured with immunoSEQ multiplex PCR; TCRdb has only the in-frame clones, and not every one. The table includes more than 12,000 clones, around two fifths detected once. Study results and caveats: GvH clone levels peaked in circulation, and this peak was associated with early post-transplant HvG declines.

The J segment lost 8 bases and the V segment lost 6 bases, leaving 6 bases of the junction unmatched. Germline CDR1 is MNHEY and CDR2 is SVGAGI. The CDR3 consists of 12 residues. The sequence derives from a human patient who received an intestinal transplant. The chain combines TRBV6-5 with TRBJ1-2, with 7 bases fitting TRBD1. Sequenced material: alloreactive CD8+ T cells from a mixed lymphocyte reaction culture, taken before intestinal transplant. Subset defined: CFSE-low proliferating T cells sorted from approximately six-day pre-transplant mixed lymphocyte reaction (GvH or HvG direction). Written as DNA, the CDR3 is TGTGCCAGCAGCTCCGGGACAGTCGGCTACACCTTC. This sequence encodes CASSSGTVGYTF.